This T cell receptor (beta chain) was sequenced for a study of beta chain features in type 1 diabetes. Study summary: What patients shared with healthy donors was a similar profile of age, gender and cell yields. Study outcomes and limitations: A closer apparent resemblance between naive, central memory and Treg TCRB repertoires was seen in patients than in healthy donors. All four CD4+ subsets of Type 1 diabetes patients contained TCRB CDR3s that were moderately but significantly shorter.

CDR1 SQVTM and CDR2 ANQGSEA come from the germline V gene. This CDR3 has 13 residues. The ends lost 4 bases at V and 15 bases at J; junction bases unmatched: 15. In this sample, this clone turned up a few times. Antigen unknown. Of the isolated RNA, all was reverse transcribed, and so the sequenced material was expressed TCRB transcripts. Assay: immunoSEQ multiplex PCR; the TCRdb copy retains only in-frame clones and omits some. The sample lists about 230,000 clones, around 15% occurring once. This chain connects TRBV29-1 to TRBJ2-1, with 7 positions matching TRBD1. The receptor's source is a man aged 30-40 years with type 1 diabetes. The sequenced sample consisted of naive CD4+ T cells from blood. The CDR3 protein is CSVGPPRDSNPFF. CDR3 nucleotide sequence: TGCAGCGTTGGCCCCCCAAGGGACAGCAATCCGTTCTTC.